These 23 T cell receptor beta chains share one sample of origin, sequenced in a study of blood T cells in healthy people across ages. PCR was performed a second time for roughly 7 to 12 cycles using a sample-barcoded 5' primer and a J-beta primer mix. One entry per CDR3 protein, called by TCRdb with MiXCR from the 5' RACE reads. The sample has approximately 810,000 distinct CDR3 sequences, about 30% seen once. Sequences were obtained from blood. The origin of the receptors is a woman aged 80 or over in good health.

This clonotype has a count of ten or more. V usage is TRBV20-1 and J usage is TRBJ2-3; 11 nucleotides align to TRBD2. There are 17 residues in the CDR3. CDR1 is DFQATT and CDR2 is SNEGSKA in the germline V gene (reference sequence). With 5 bases clipped from V and 1 base from J, the junction kept 11 bases outside the gene matches. CDR3 region: CSASRNLAGGRTDTQYF. The CDR3 bases are TGCAGTGCTTCCCGGAACCTAGCGGGGGGACGCACAGATACGCAGTATTTT.

This clonotype showed up many times. The rearrangement uses TRBV6-6 and TRBJ2-3, with D unclear. CDR3 length: 13 residues. The germline V gene encodes CDR1 MNHNY and CDR2 SVGAGI (reference sequence). Trimming stripped 3 bases from V and 6 bases from J, with 10 bases between. As DNA, the CDR3 is TGTGCCAGCAGTTATATGCGTCTCGATACGCAGTATTTT. As protein: CASSYMRLDTQYF.

A few counts support this clonotype. The rearrangement joins TRBV19 to TRBJ2-3; D tentatively reads TRBD1 or TRBD2 (5 bases each). Trimming stripped 4 bases from V and 0 bases from J, with 11 bases between. The CDR3 sequence is 15 residues long. Germline V gives CDR1 LNHDA, CDR2 SQIVND (reference sequence). CDR3: CASSNRDASTDTQYF. The CDR3, as DNA: TGTGCCAGTAGTAATCGGGACGCTAGCACAGATACGCAGTATTTT. Looking up the rest from reference TRBV19 and TRBJ2-3 gives the full variable domain: DGGITQSPKYLFRKEGQNVTLSCEQNLNHDAMYWYRQDPGQGLRLIYYSQIVNDFQKGDIAEGYSVSREKKESFPLTVTSAQKNPTAFYLCASSNRDASTDTQYFGPGTRLTVL.

This clonotype was counted at least ten times. J is TRBJ2-3 and V is TRBV6-6; D remains unclear. Trimming stripped 0 bases from V and 1 base from J, with 11 bases between. The length of the CDR3 is 16 residues. CDR1 and CDR2 (germline): MNHNY, SVGAGI (reference sequence). CDR3 DNA sequence: TGTGCCAGCAGTTACTCGAGAGCAGTTCGCACAGATACGCAGTATTTT. This gives the protein CASSYSRAVRTDTQYF.

This chain joins TRBV20-1 and TRBJ2-5; the D gene is possibly TRBD2 (7 bases). V was pared by 4 bases and J by 4 bases, with 16 bases between. The germline V gene encodes CDR1 DFQATT and CDR2 SNEGSKA (reference sequence). The CDR3 loop spans 14 amino acids. CDR3 sequence reads: CSATDTGGPETQYF. In DNA form, the CDR3 reads TGCAGTGCTACCGACACGGGGGGCCCAGAGACCCAGTACTTC.

This clonotype was seen many times. CDR3 sequence (DNA): TGTGCCACCAGTGATCCACAGCGGGGAACCCAAGAGACCCAGTACTTC. Protein product: CATSDPQRGTQETQYF. The V and J genes are TRBV24-1 and TRBJ2-5; 7 bases fit TRBD2. Germline CDR1 reads KGHDR; CDR2 reads SFDVKD. The ends lost 3 bases at V and 1 base at J; junction bases unmatched: 7. The CDR3 spans 16 residues.

The chain is built from TRBV20-1 and TRBJ2-7, with TRBD1 as a possible D gene (5 bases). The length of the CDR3 is 12 residues. V was cut by 5 bases and J by 0 bases, with 8 bases left in between. Germline V gives CDR1 DFQATT, CDR2 SNEGSKA (reference sequence). The CDR3 sequence: CSAHRSSYEQYF. The CDR3, as DNA: TGCAGTGCTCACAGGAGCTCCTACGAGCAGTACTTC.

The CDR3 region has the DNA TGCAGCGCCCGGGACAGGGCAACTAGCTCCTACAATGAGCAGTTCTTC. Translation: CSARDRATSSYNEQFF. V and J are TRBV29-1 and TRBJ2-1; 9 bases match TRBD1. The length of the CDR3 is 16 residues. Trimming removed 7 bases from V and 0 bases from J; junction bases left unmatched: 10. CDR1 SQVTM and CDR2 ANQGSEA come from the germline V gene.

This clonotype has a handful of counts. A much larger clone differs from this one at a single base, so this may be a read error. The chain joins TRBV7-2 to TRBJ2-7, with 11 bases fitting TRBD2. Germline V gene lookup returns CDR1 SGHTA and CDR2 FQGNSA. V trimming: 4 bases; J trimming: 7 bases; junction bases outside the gene matches: 6. The CDR3 consists of 14 residues. The CDR3 DNA is TGTGCCAGCAGCTCACTAGCGGGGGTAATTGAGCAGTACTTC. Protein product: CASSSLAGVIEQYF. Full variable domain (missing parts from reference TRBV7-2 and TRBJ2-7): GAGVSQSPSNKVTEKGKDVELRCDPISGHTALYWYRQSLGQGLEFLIYFQGNSAPDKSGLPSDRFSAERTGGSVSTLTIQRTQQEDSAVYLCASSSLAGVIEQYFGPGTRLTVT.

The rearrangement links TRBV12-3 or TRBV12-4 to TRBJ1-5, with 8 bases fitting TRBD1. The CDR3 is 16 amino acids. V shed 6 bases, J shed 6 bases, and the junction held 13 bases outside the gene matches. For the CDR3, the DNA is TGTGCCAGCAGCCATCGAGACAGGGGAGGCATTCAGCCCCAGCATTTT. Translating gives CASSHRDRGGIQPQHF.

In its sample, this clonotype was seen many times. The rearrangement uses TRBV5-1 and TRBJ2-2, with D possibly TRBD1 on 6 matching bases. CDR3 length: 15 amino acids. Per germline, CDR1 SGHRS and CDR2 YFSETQ. The V end lost 5 bases, the J end lost 3 bases, and 14 bases lay between the germline ends. The CDR3 sequence is CASRPGQLDTGELFF. The CDR3 nucleotides are TGCGCCAGCAGACCAGGACAGCTTGACACCGGGGAGCTGTTTTTT.

This clonotype showed up just a few times. The chain links TRBV28 to TRBJ2-5, with a tentative D call TRBD2 (5 bases). Germline V gene data show CDR1 as MDHEN and CDR2 as SYDVKM. The CDR3 is made up of 16 amino acids. V dropped 6 bases and J dropped 5 bases, with 22 bases sitting between them. The CDR3 spells CASSPYLARVGETQYF. For the CDR3, the DNA is TGTGCCAGCAGCCCCTACCTAGCACGGGTTGGGGAGACCCAGTACTTC.

This clonotype was seen many times. This sequence joins TRBV6-5 and TRBJ2-5; 7 bases align to TRBD2. Germline CDR1 reads MNHEY; CDR2 reads SVGAGI. CDR3 size: 13 residues. V lost 8 bases, J lost 5 bases, and 8 bases stayed unmatched. CDR3 amino acids: CASGHKAGETQYF. For the CDR3, the DNA is TGTGCCAGCGGGCATAAAGCGGGGGAGACCCAGTACTTC.

This clonotype showed up many times. The chain employs TRBV6-1 and TRBJ2-3; D remains ambiguous. Germline CDR1 reads MNHNS; CDR2 reads SASEGT. CDR3 length equals 14 residues. Trimming shortened V by 4 bases and J by 2 bases, and 10 bases separated the two germline ends. The CDR3 sequence: CASSGGRYTDTQYF. The CDR3 DNA is TGTGCCAGCAGTGGTGGCAGATACACAGATACGCAGTATTTT.

This clonotype was recorded at least ten times. The chain recombines TRBV6-1 with TRBJ1-1, with D tentatively TRBD1 (5 bases). Looked up from germline, CDR1 is MNHNS and CDR2 is SASEGT. The V end lost 9 bases, the J end lost 5 bases, and 28 bases lay between the germline ends. CDR3 length equals 17 residues. CDR3 sequence (DNA): TGTGCCAGAGAACCGTGGAGGGACCCTTTGGGAGCGACTGAAGCTTTCTTT. Translation: CAREPWRDPLGATEAFF.

This clonotype has at least ten counts. CDR3 nucleotides: TGTGCCAGCTCACGGGACAGGGGCAAGGCAGATACGCAGTATTTT. Its protein product is CASSRDRGKADTQYF. The V and J genes are TRBV18 and TRBJ2-3, with 10 bases fitting TRBD1. CDR1 and CDR2 (germline): KGHSH, LQKENI. The CDR3 sequence is 15 residues long. Germline trimming cut 4 bases from V and 4 bases from J; bases unmatched to any gene: 5.

This clonotype was detected only a few times. The chain links TRBV20-1 to TRBJ1-5, with a possible D match to TRBD1 (5 bases). This CDR3 has 14 amino acids. With 0 bases removed from V and 4 bases from J, the gap between germline ends came to 10 bases. Germline lookup yields CDR1 DFQATT and CDR2 SNEGSKA (reference sequence). In DNA, the CDR3 is TGCAGTGCTAGAGAGGCCAGGGTTAATCAGCCCCAGCATTTT. This codes for CSAREARVNQPQHF.

This clonotype was detected once. V gene TRBV7-2 combines with J gene TRBJ2-3; D uncertain. Trimming took 1 base from V and 2 from J, leaving 10 bases between them. Germline CDR1 SGHTA, CDR2 FQGNSA. The length of the CDR3 is 15 residues. This chain's CDR3 is CASSLGGQNTDTQYF. In nucleotides, the CDR3 is TGTGCCAGCAGCTTAGGTGGGCAGAACACAGATACGCAGTATTTT.

This clonotype occurred many times. The chain uses TRBV7-2 and TRBJ2-3; TRBD2 matches 13 bases. Germline values: CDR1 SGHTA, CDR2 FQGNSA. V lost 5 bases to trimming and J lost 5 bases; unmatched junction nucleotides: 4. The CDR3 runs 15 residues. The CDR3 sequence is CASSHGTSGEDTQYF. For the CDR3, the DNA is TGTGCCAGCAGCCACGGGACTAGCGGGGAAGATACGCAGTATTTT.

This clonotype was found a few times. The rearrangement links TRBV7-9 to TRBJ2-2, with D unclear. CDR1 and CDR2 (germline): SEHNR, FQNEAQ (reference sequence). Trimming took 5 bases from V and 4 from J, leaving 11 bases between them. This CDR3 spans 14 amino acids. CDR3 sequence: CASSLVAVTGELFF. In DNA, the CDR3 is TGTGCCAGCAGCCTAGTGGCGGTCACCGGGGAGCTGTTTTTT.

The CDR3 DNA follows: TGTGCCAGCAGCTTCTTCTCCCAGTTGAACACTGAAGCTTTCTTT. Translated: CASSFFSQLNTEAFF. This rearrangement joins TRBV7-2 to TRBJ1-1; no clear D. The CDR3 is 15 residues long. Trimming took off 3 bases at V and 0 bases at J, with 11 bases between the two ends. Germline CDR1 reads SGHTA; CDR2 reads FQGNSA.

This clonotype was detected many times. The rearrangement links TRBV24-1 to TRBJ2-1; D not resolved. The germline CDR1 and CDR2 sequences are KGHDR and SFDVKD. This CDR3 has 13 residues. V shed 4 bases and J shed 10 bases, with 13 bases lying between them. CDR3: CATSEAAVREQFF. CDR3 in DNA: TGTGCCACCAGTGAGGCGGCGGTCCGAGAGCAGTTCTTC.

This clonotype was recorded at least ten times. The J gene is TRBJ2-1, the V gene TRBV20-1, with 14 bases identical to TRBD2. Germline CDR1 reads DFQATT; CDR2 reads SNEGSKA (reference sequence). CDR3 length: 16 residues. The V and J ends lost 4 bases and 9 bases, in that order; junction bases with no gene match: 11. CDR3 sequence: CSAMGGTSGGFIEQFF. DNA for the CDR3: TGCAGTGCTATGGGGGGGACTAGCGGGGGTTTTATTGAGCAGTTCTTC.